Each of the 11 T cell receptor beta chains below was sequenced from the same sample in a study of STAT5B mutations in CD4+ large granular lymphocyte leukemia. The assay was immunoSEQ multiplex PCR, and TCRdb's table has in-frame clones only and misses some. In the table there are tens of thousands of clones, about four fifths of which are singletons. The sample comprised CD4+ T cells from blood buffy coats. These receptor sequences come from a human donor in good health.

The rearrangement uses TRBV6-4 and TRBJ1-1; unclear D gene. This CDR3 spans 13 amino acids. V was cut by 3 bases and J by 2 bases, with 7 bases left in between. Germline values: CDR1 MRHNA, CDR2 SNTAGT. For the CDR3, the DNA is TGTGCCAGCAGTGAATCGATAAACACTGAAGCTTTCTTT. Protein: CASSESINTEAFF.

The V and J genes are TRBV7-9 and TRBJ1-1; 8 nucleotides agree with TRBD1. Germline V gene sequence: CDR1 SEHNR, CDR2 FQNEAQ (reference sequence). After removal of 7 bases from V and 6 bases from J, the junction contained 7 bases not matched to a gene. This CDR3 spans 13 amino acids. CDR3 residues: CASNEQGVAEAFF. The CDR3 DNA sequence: TGTGCCAGCAACGAACAGGGGGTCGCTGAAGCTTTCTTT.

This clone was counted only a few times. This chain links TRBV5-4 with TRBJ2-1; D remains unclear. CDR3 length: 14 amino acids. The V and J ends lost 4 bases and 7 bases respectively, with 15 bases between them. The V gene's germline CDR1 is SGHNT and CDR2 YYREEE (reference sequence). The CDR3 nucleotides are TGTGCCAGCAGCCTACCTCAAAGGTGGAATGAGCAGTTCTTC. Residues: CASSLPQRWNEQFF.

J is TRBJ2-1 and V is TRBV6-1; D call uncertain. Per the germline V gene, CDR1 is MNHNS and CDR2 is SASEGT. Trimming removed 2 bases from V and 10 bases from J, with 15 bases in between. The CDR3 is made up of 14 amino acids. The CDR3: CASSELNSGWEQFF. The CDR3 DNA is TGTGCCAGCAGTGAACTTAATTCCGGGTGGGAGCAGTTCTTC.

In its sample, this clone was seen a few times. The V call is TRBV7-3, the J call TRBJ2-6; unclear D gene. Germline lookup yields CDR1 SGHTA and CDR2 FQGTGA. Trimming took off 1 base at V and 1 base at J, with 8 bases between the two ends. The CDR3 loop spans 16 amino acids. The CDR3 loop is CASSLSHQSGANVLTF. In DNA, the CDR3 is TGTGCCAGCAGCTTAAGCCATCAATCTGGGGCCAACGTCCTGACTTTC.

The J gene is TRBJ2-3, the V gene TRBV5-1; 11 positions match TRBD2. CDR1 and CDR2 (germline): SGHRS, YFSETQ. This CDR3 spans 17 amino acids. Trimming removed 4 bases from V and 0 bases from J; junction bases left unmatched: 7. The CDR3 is CASSTRGLAASTDTQYF. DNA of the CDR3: TGCGCCAGCAGCACGAGGGGACTAGCGGCTAGCACAGATACGCAGTATTTT.

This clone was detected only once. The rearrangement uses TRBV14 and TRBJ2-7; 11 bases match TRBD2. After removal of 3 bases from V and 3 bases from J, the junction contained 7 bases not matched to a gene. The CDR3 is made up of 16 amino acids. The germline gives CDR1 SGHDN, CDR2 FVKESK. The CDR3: CASSQRPSGRFYEQYF. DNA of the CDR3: TGTGCCAGCAGCCAGAGACCTAGCGGGAGGTTCTACGAGCAGTACTTC. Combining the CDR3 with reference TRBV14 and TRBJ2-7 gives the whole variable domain EAGVTQFPSHSVIEKGQTVTLRCDPISGHDNLYWYRRVMGKEIKFLLHFVKESKQDESGMPNNRFLAERTGGTYSTLKVQPAELEDSGVYFCASSQRPSGRFYEQYFGPGTRLTVT.

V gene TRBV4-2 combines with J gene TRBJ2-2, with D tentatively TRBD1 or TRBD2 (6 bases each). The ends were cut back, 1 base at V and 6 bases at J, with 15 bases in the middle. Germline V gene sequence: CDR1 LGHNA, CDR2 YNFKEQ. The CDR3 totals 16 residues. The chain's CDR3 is CASSQGLGAGSGELFF. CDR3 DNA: TGTGCCAGCAGCCAAGGTTTGGGGGCGGGGTCCGGGGAGCTGTTTTTT.

The CDR3 sequence is CASSLDGGFGTEAFF. The CDR3 bases are TGTGCCAGCAGTTTAGATGGGGGTTTCGGGACTGAAGCTTTCTTT. This chain connects TRBV6-6 to TRBJ1-1, with D tentatively TRBD1 (5 bases). V was trimmed by 4 bases and J by 5 bases, leaving 17 bases between them. Germline V lookup: CDR1 MNHNY, CDR2 SVGAGI (reference sequence). The CDR3 has 15 amino acids.

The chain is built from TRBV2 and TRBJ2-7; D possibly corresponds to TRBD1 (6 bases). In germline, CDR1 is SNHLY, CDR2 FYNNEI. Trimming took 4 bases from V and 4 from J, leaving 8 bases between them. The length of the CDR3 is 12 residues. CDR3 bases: TGTGCCAGCAGTGGGGGGCCGTACGAGCAGTACTTC. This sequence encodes CASSGGPYEQYF.

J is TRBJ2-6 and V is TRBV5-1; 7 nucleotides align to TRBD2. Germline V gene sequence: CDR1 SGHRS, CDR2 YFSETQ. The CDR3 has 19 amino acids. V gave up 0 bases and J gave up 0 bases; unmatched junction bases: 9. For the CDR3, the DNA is TGCGCCAGCAGCTTGGCCCAGGGACTAACCACCTCTGGGGCCAACGTCCTGACTTTC. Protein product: CASSLAQGLTTSGANVLTF.